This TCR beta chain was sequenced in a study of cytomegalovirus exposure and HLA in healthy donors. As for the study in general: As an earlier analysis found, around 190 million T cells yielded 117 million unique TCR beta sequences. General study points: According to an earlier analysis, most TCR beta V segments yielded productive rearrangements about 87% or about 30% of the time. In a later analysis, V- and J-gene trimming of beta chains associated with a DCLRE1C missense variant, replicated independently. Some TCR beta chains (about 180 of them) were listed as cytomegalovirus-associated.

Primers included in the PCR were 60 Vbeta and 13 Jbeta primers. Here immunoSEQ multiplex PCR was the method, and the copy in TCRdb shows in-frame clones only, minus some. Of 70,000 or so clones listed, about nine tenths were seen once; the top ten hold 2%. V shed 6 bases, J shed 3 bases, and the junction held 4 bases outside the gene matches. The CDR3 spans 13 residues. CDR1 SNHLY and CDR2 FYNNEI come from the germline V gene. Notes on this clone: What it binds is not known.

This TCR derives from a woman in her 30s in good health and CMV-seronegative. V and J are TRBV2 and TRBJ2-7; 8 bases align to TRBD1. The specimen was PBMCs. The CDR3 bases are TGTGCCAGCAGGACAGGGGCCAGCTACGAGCAGTACTTC. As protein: CASRTGASYEQYF.